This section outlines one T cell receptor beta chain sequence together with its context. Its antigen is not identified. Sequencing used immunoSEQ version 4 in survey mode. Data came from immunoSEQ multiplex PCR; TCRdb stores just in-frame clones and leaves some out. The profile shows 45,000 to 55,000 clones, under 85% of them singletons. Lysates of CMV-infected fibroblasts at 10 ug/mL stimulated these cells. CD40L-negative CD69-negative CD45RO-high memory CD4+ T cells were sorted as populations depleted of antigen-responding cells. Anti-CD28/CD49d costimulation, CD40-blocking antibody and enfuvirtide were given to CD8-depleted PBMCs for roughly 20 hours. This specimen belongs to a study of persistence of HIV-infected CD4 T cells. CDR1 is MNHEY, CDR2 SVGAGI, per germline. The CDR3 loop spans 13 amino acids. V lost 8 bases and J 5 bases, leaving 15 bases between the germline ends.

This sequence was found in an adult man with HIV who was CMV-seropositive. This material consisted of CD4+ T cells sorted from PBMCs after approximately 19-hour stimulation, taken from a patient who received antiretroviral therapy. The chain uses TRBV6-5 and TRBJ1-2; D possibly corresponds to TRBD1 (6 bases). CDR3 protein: CASLRDTLYGYTF. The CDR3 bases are TGTGCCAGCCTGAGGGACACCCTTTATGGCTACACCTTC.